These 14 T cell receptor beta chains originate from one sample sequenced in a study of blood T cell repertoires in COVID-19. Assay used: immunoSEQ multiplex PCR; TCRdb lists only in-frame clones, some missing. The sample includes roughly 150,000 clones, 82% of them seen just once. The sample consisted of peripheral blood. Receptors were obtained from a woman aged 80 or over with acute or convalescent COVID-19.

This clone was counted a few times. The chain couples TRBV6-2 or TRBV6-3 to TRBJ1-5, with 8 bases identical to TRBD1. This CDR3 contains 15 residues. CDR1 is MNHEY, CDR2 SVGEGT, per germline. J gave up 7 bases and V 0 bases, and 5 bases lay outside the gene matches. In nucleotides, the CDR3 is TGTGCCAGCAGTTACTCGGGGACAGGATGGCAGCCCCAGCATTTT. It is translated as CASSYSGTGWQPQHF.

The V gene is TRBV5-4, the J gene TRBJ1-2, with a tentative D call TRBD1 (5 bases). The CDR3 is made up of 14 amino acids. V lost 0 bases to trimming and J lost 4 bases, with 10 bases between them. The germline V gene has CDR1 SGHNT and CDR2 YYREEE (reference sequence). CDR3 sequence reads: CASSLDRGTYGYTF. The CDR3 coding sequence is TGTGCCAGCAGCTTGGACCGGGGGACCTATGGCTACACCTTC.

The chain links TRBV3-1 (or the pseudogene TRBV3-2) to TRBJ2-2; D uncertain. V was shortened by 1 base and J by 5 bases, with 8 bases between the two germline ends. Germline CDR1 LGHDT, CDR2 YNNKEL (reference sequence). This CDR3 has 14 residues. CDR3: CASSQGIITGELFF. The CDR3, as DNA: TGTGCCAGCAGCCAAGGTATTATAACCGGGGAGCTGTTTTTT.

The V gene is TRBV19, the J gene TRBJ2-5; 12 nucleotides align to TRBD1. Germline assignment: CDR1 LNHDA and CDR2 SQIVND (reference sequence). The CDR3 loop spans 19 amino acids. V was clipped by 4 bases and J by 2 bases; unmatched bases: 14. This CDR3 is CASSSYTGTGGGRQETQYF. DNA of the CDR3: TGTGCCAGTAGTAGTTACACCGGGACAGGGGGCGGACGTCAAGAGACCCAGTACTTC.

This chain uses TRBV5-1 with TRBJ2-5; 7 bases map to TRBD2. CDR1 is SGHRS, CDR2 YFSETQ, per germline. This CDR3 has 13 amino acids. After removal of 2 bases from V and 9 bases from J, the junction contained 7 bases not matched to a gene. CDR3 sequence: CASSFGLVSAQYF. CDR3 bases: TGCGCCAGCAGCTTTGGACTAGTTTCGGCCCAGTACTTC.

CDR3 protein: CASSLVSYQETQYF. The CDR3, as DNA: TGCGCCAGCAGCCTCGTGTCCTACCAAGAGACCCAGTACTTC. The chain recombines TRBV5-1 with TRBJ2-5, with D unresolved. The V end lost 4 bases, the J end lost 0 bases, and 10 bases lay between the germline ends. In germline, CDR1 is SGHRS, CDR2 YFSETQ. The CDR3 consists of 14 residues.

The chain uses TRBV19 and TRBJ2-4, with 13 bases that match TRBD2. This CDR3 is built from 17 residues. Trimming took 3 bases from V and 2 from J; bases not matched to a gene: 4. CDR1 and CDR2 from the germline V gene are LNHDA and SQIVND (reference sequence). The CDR3 spells CASSMVGTSGTKNIQYF. CDR3 coding DNA: TGTGCCAGTAGTATGGTCGGGACTAGCGGGACCAAAAACATTCAGTACTTC.

The chain recombines TRBV5-4 with TRBJ1-2, with 7 positions matching TRBD1. Germline-derived CDR1 and CDR2 are SGHNT and YYREEE (reference sequence). After removal of 4 bases from V and 6 bases from J, the junction contained 18 bases not matched to a gene. CDR3 length: 17 amino acids. CDR3 DNA: TGTGCCAGCAGCACTAATCACGGAATTGACAGGGCCGATGGCTACACCTTC. Translation: CASSTNHGIDRADGYTF. The whole variable domain, remainder taken from reference TRBV5-4 and TRBJ1-2, is ETGVTQSPTHLIKTRGQQVTLRCSSQSGHNTVSWYQQALGQGPQFIFQYYREEENGRGNFPPRFSGLQFPNYSSELNVNALELDDSALYLCASSTNHGIDRADGYTFGSGTRLTVV.

The chain uses TRBV19 and TRBJ1-2; the match to TRBD1 covers 7 bases. Germline V CDR1 and CDR2: LNHDA, SQIVND (reference sequence). With V trimmed by 9 bases and J by 6 bases, 10 bases remained unmatched. This CDR3 contains 13 residues. The CDR3 sequence is CASGRGAGNGYTF. The CDR3 DNA reads TGTGCCAGCGGCAGGGGGGCAGGGAATGGCTACACCTTC. The whole variable domain, remainder taken from reference TRBV19 and TRBJ1-2, is DGGITQSPKYLFRKEGQNVTLSCEQNLNHDAMYWYRQDPGQGLRLIYYSQIVNDFQKGDIAEGYSVSREKKESFPLTVTSAQKNPTAFYLCASGRGAGNGYTFGSGTRLTVV.

V usage is TRBV5-4 and J usage is TRBJ2-3; 8 bases are shared with TRBD2. J lost 0 bases, V lost 1 base, and 1 base had no gene match. Per the germline V gene, CDR1 is SGHNT and CDR2 is YYREEE (reference sequence). The CDR3 runs to 15 residues. CDR3 in DNA: TGTGCCAGCAGCTTGTCTAGCGGGAGCACAGATACGCAGTATTTT. This sequence encodes CASSLSSGSTDTQYF.

The rearrangement joins TRBV28 to TRBJ1-5, with D maybe TRBD1 (6 bases). Germline loops: CDR1 MDHEN, CDR2 SYDVKM. V lost 10 bases and J lost 0, with 13 bases in between. The CDR3 contains 14 residues. The DNA of the CDR3 is TGTGCCACCCGACAGGCCTATAGCAATCAGCCCCAGCATTTT. Residues: CATRQAYSNQPQHF.

This clone showed up just once. The V call is TRBV6-6, the J call TRBJ2-1; 7 positions match TRBD2. Trimming took 0 bases from V and 10 from J; bases not matched to a gene: 12. Germline-derived CDR1 and CDR2 are MNHNY and SVGAGI (reference sequence). The CDR3 loop spans 16 amino acids. In DNA, the CDR3 is TGTGCCAGCAGTTACTCGGCCGGGAGGTCCGGGGGGGAGCAGTTCTTC. As protein: CASSYSAGRSGGEQFF.

The rearrangement joins TRBV7-2 to TRBJ2-7; 8 bases are shared with TRBD1. CDR3 size: 15 residues. Germline V CDR1 and CDR2: SGHTA, FQGNSA. The V and J ends lost 1 base and 4 bases, in that order; junction bases with no gene match: 6. The CDR3 reads CASSLGTGSLYEQYF. The CDR3, as DNA: TGTGCCAGCAGCTTAGGGACAGGGTCACTTTACGAGCAGTACTTC.

The chain carries TRBV18 and TRBJ1-4; 7 bases align to TRBD1. The CDR3 runs to 15 residues. The V and J ends lost 3 bases and 5 bases, in that order; junction bases with no gene match: 6. Per the germline V gene, CDR1 is KGHSH and CDR2 is LQKENI. CDR3 coding DNA: TGTGCCAGCTCACCTAACAGGGGCCCCAATGAAAAACTGTTTTTT. Protein: CASSPNRGPNEKLFF.